This T cell receptor beta chain was sequenced during a study of T cell changes during pregnancy in multiple sclerosis. Germline V gene lookup returns CDR1 SGHDT and CDR2 YYEEEE. J was trimmed by 8 bases and V by 3 bases; bases with no gene match: 11. This CDR3 comprises 15 residues. TCRdb's table, derived via immunoSEQ multiplex PCR, lists solely in-frame clones and lacks some. The sample holds tens of thousands of clones, roughly nine tenths seen once. The chain has TRBV5-6 and TRBJ2-1; TRBD2 agrees at 7 bases. This TCR was recovered from a female donor with multiple sclerosis, enrolled in a pregnancy study. The sequenced sample was CD4+ T cells from peripheral blood mononuclear cells, obtained in the first trimester of pregnancy. The DNA for the CDR3 is TGTGCCAGCAGCTCCCCCTTGCGGGGGATGGATGAGCAGTTCTTC. This encodes CASSSPLRGMDEQFF.